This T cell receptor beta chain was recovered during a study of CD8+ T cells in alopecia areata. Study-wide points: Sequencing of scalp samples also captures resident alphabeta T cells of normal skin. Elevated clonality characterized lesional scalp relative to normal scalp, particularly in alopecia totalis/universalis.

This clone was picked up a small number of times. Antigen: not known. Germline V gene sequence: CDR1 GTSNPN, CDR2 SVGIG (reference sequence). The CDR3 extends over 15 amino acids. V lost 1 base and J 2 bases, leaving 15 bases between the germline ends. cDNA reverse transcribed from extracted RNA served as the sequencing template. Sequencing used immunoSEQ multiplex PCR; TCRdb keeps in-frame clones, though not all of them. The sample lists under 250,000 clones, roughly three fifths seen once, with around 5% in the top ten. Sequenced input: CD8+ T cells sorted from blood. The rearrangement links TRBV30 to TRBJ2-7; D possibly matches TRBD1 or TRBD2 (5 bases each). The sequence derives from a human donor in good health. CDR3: CAWSASRDGAYEQYF. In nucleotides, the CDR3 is TGTGCCTGGAGTGCGTCTCGGGACGGAGCCTACGAGCAGTACTTC. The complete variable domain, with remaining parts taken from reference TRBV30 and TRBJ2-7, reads SQTIHQWPATLVQPVGSPLSLECTVEGTSNPNLYWYRQAAGRGLQLLFYSVGIGQISSEVPQNLSASRPQDRQFILSSKKLLLSDSGFYLCAWSASRDGAYEQYFGPGTRLTVT.